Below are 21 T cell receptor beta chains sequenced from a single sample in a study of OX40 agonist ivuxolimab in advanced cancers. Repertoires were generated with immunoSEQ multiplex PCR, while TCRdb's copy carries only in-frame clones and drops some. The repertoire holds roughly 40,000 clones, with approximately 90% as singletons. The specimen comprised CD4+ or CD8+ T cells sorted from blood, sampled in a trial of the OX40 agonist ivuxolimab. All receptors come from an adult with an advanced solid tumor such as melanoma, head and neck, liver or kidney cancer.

This chain's CDR3 is CASRTRPSSTDTQYF. The CDR3 DNA reads as TGTGCCAGCAGGACAAGGCCTAGTAGTACAGATACGCAGTATTTT. This sequence joins TRBV6-6 and TRBJ2-3; no firm D call. CDR3 size: 15 residues. Germline V gene data show CDR1 as MNHNY and CDR2 as SVGAGI (reference sequence). V dropped 6 bases and J dropped 3 bases, with 16 bases sitting between them.

CDR3 DNA: TGTGCCAGCAGCTTGGTGGGGGGGTACACTGAAGCTTTCTTT. Its translation: CASSLVGGYTEAFF. V gene TRBV5-4 combines with J gene TRBJ1-1; D perhaps matches TRBD1 (5 bases). Trimming removed 0 bases at V and 3 bases at J, with 9 bases between. Germline CDR1 and CDR2: SGHNT and YYREEE (reference sequence). This CDR3 is built from 14 residues.

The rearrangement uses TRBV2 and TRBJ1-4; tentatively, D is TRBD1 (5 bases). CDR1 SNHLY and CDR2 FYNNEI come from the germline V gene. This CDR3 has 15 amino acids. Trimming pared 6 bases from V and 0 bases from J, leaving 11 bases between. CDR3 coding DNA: TGTGCCAGCAGGGATTACAGGTCAACTAATGAAAAACTGTTTTTT. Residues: CASRDYRSTNEKLFF.

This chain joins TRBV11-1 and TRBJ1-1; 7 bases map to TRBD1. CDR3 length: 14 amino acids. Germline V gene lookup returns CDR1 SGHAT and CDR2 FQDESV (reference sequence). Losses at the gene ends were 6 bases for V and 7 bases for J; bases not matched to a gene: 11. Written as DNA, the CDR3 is TGTGCCAGCAGACAATACGAGGGGGCGGTTGAAGCTTTCTTT. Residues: CASRQYEGAVEAFF.

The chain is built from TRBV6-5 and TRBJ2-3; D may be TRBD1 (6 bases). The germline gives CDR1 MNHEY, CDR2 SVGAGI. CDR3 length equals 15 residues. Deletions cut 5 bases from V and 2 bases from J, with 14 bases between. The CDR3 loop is CASSTRGQTTDTQYF. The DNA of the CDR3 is TGTGCCAGCAGTACCCGAGGACAGACCACAGATACGCAGTATTTT.

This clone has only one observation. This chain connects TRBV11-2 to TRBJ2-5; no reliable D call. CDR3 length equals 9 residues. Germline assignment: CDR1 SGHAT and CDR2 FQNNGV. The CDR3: CEGQETQYF. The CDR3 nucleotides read TGTGAAGGGCAAGAGACCCAGTACTTC.

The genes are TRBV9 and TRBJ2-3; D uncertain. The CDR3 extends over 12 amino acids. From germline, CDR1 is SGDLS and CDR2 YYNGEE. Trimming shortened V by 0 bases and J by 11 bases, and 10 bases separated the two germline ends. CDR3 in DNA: TGTGCCAGCAGCGTAGTAGACGGGCAGCAGTATTTT. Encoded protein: CASSVVDGQQYF.

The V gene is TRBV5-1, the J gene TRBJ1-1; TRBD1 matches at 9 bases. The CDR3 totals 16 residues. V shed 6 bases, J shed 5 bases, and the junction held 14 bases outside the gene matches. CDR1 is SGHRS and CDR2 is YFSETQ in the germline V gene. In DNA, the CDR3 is TGCGCCAGCACACCCAATGCGGGACAGGGCTCGACTGAAGCTTTCTTT. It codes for CASTPNAGQGSTEAFF.

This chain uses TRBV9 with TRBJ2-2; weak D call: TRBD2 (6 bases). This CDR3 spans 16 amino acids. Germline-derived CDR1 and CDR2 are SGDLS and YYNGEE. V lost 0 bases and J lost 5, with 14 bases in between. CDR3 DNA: TGTGCCAGCAGCGTAGGATTTTCCGCGGGAACCGGGGAGCTGTTTTTT. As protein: CASSVGFSAGTGELFF.

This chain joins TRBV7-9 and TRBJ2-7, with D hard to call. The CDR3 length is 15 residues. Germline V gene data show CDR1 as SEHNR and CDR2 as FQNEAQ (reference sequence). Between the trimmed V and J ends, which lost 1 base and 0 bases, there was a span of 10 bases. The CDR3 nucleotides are TGTGCCAGCAGCTTAGGGACCACCGGCTCCTACGAGCAGTACTTC. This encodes CASSLGTTGSYEQYF.

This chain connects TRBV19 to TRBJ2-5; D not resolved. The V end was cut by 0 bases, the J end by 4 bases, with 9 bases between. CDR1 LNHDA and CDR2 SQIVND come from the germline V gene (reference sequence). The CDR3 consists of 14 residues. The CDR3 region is CASSIDPHSETQYF. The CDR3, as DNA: TGTGCCAGTAGTATAGACCCGCACTCAGAGACCCAGTACTTC.

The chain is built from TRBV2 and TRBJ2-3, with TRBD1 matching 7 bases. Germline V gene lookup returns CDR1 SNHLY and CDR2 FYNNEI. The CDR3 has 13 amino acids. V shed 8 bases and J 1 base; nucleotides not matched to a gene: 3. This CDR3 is CASQGVGTDTQYF. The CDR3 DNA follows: TGTGCCAGCCAGGGGGTTGGCACAGATACGCAGTATTTT.

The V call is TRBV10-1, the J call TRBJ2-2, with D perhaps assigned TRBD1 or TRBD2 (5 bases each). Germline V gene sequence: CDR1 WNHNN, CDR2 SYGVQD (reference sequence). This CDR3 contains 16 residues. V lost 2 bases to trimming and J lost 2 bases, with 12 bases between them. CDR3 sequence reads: CASSENGGLNTGELFF. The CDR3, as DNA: TGCGCCAGCAGTGAGAATGGGGGTCTCAACACCGGGGAGCTGTTTTTT.

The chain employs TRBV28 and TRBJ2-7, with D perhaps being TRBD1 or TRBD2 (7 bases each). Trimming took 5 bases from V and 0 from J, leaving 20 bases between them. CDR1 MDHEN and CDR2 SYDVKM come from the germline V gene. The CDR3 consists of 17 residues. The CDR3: CASSRIRQGGHSYEQYF. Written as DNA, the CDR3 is TGTGCCAGCAGTCGGATTAGACAGGGAGGGCACTCCTACGAGCAGTACTTC.

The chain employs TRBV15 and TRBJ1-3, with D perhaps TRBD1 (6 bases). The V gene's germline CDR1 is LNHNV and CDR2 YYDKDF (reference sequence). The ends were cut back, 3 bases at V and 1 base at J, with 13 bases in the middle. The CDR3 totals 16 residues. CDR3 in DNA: TGTGCCACCAGCAGGACAGGTTCTAGGTCTGGAAACACCATATATTTT. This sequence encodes CATSRTGSRSGNTIYF. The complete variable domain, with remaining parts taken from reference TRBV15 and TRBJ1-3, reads DAMVIQNPRYQVTQFGKPVTLSCSQTLNHNVMYWYQQKSSQAPKLLFHYYDKDFNNEADTPDNFQSRRPNTSFCFLDIRSPGLGDTAMYLCATSRTGSRSGNTIYFGEGSWLTVV.

DNA of the CDR3: TGTGCCAGCAGTGAAACCCGACTAGCGGGAGTCTCCTACGAGCAGTACTTC. It is translated as CASSETRLAGVSYEQYF. This chain links TRBV2 with TRBJ2-7, with 12 bases aligning to TRBD2. The length of the CDR3 is 17 residues. V was pared by 2 bases and J by 0 bases, with 5 bases of the junction left unmatched. CDR1 SNHLY and CDR2 FYNNEI come from the germline V gene.

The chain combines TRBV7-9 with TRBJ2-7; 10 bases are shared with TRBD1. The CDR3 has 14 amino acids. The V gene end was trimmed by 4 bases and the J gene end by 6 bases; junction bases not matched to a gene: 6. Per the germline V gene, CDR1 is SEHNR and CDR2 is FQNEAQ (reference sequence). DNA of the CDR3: TGTGCCAGCAGCTCGCTGACAGGGGGCGCCGAGCAGTACTTC. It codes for CASSSLTGGAEQYF.

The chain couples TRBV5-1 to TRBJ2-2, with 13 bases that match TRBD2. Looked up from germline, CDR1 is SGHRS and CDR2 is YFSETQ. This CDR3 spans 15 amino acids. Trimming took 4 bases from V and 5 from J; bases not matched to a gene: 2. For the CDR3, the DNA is TGCGCCAGCAGCCAGACTAGCGGGAGGACCGGGGAGCTGTTTTTT. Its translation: CASSQTSGRTGELFF.

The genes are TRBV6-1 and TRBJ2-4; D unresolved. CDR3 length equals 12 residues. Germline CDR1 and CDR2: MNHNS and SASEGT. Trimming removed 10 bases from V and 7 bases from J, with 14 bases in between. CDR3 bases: TGTGCCATCATAGTGTCGAGTAACATTCAGTACTTC. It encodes CAIIVSSNIQYF.

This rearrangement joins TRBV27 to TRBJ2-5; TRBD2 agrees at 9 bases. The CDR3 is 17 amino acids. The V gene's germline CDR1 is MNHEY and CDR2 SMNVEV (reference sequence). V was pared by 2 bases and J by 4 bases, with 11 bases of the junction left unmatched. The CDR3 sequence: CASSLALQAGGRETQYF. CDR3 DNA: TGTGCCAGCAGTTTAGCCCTACAAGCGGGAGGCCGAGAGACCCAGTACTTC.

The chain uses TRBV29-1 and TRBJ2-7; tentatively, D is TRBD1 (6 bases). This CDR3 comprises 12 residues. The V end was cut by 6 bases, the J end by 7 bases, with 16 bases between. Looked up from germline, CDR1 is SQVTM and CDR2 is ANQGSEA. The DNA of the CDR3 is TGCAGCGTCAACAGGGAGTCGGGAGAGCAGTACTTC. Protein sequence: CSVNRESGEQYF.